This TCR beta chain originates from a study of monozygotic twins with inflammatory bowel disease. About this clonotype: What it recognizes is unknown.

Study results and limitations: In patient repertoires, differing immunosuppressive treatments may have added some variability. IBD patients shared fewer clonotypes with others than healthy twins, especially with disease activity.

Every TCR library used about 3.5 ug of total RNA. Added by template switching were UMIs that each held a 6-nucleotide sample barcode. Each CDR3 protein gets one entry in TCRdb, which reprocessed the 5' RACE reads and gives no DNA. There are 400,000 to 500,000 distinct CDR3 sequences in the sample, with 2% to 2.5% held by the top ten. The material sequenced was blood. This clonotype was sampled from a human donor with ulcerative colitis or Crohn's disease, or a healthy co-twin of an affected twin (not recorded which).

This CDR3 is CASSAPGQGTETQYF. The chain recombines TRBV9 with TRBJ2-5; TCRdb designates TRBD1, a call that cannot be tested without DNA. The CDR3 is 15 amino acids. Germline values: CDR1 SGDLS, CDR2 YYNGEE.